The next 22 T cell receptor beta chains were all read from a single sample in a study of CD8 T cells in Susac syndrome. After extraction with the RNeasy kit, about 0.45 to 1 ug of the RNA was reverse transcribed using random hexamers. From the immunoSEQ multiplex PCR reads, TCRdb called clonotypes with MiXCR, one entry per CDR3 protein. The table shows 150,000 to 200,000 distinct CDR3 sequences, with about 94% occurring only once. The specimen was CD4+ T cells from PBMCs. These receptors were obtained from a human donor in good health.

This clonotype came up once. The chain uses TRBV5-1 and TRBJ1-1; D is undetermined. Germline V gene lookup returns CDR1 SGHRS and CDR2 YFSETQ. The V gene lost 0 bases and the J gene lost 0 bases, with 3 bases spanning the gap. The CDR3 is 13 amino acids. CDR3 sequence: CASSLALNTEAFF. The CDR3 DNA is TGCGCCAGCAGCTTGGCCCTGAACACTGAAGCTTTCTTT.

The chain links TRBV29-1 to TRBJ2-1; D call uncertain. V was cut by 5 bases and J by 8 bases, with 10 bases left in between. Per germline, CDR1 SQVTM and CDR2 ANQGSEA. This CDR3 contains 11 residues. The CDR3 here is CSVSLGYEQFF. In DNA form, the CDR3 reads TGCAGCGTTAGTTTAGGGTATGAGCAGTTCTTC.

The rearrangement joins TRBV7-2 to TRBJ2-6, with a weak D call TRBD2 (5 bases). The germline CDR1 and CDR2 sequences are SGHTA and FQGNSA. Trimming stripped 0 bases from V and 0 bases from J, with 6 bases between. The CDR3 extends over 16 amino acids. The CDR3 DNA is TGTGCCAGCAGCTTAGCACGGGGCTCTGGGGCCAACGTCCTGACTTTC. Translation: CASSLARGSGANVLTF.

CDR3 protein: CATSRDLGREGNIQYF. The CDR3 coding sequence is TGTGCCACCAGCAGAGATTTGGGCAGGGAGGGAAACATTCAGTACTTC. This rearrangement joins TRBV15 to TRBJ2-4, with 7 bases matching TRBD2. The germline gives CDR1 LNHNV, CDR2 YYDKDF (reference sequence). The length of the CDR3 is 16 residues. V gave up 0 bases and J gave up 6 bases; unmatched junction bases: 8.

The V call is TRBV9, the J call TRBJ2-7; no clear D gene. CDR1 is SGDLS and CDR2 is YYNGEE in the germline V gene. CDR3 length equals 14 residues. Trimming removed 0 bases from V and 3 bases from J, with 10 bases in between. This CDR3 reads CASSVGISSYEQYF. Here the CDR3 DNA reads TGTGCCAGCAGCGTAGGAATTAGTAGCTACGAGCAGTACTTC.

The CDR3 region has the DNA TGCAGTGCTAACAGGGGGCCTGTTAATACAGATACGCAGTATTTT. It encodes CSANRGPVNTDTQYF. This chain joins TRBV20-1 and TRBJ2-3; 9 nucleotides agree with TRBD1. J was trimmed by 3 bases and V by 4 bases; bases with no gene match: 8. The germline gives CDR1 DFQATT, CDR2 SNEGSKA (reference sequence). The CDR3 length is 15 residues.

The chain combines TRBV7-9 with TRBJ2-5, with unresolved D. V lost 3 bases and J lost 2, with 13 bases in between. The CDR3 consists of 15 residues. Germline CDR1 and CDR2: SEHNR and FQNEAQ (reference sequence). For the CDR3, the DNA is TGTGCCAGCAGCTTTCCGTCGGCTGGACAAGAGACCCAGTACTTC. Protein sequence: CASSFPSAGQETQYF.

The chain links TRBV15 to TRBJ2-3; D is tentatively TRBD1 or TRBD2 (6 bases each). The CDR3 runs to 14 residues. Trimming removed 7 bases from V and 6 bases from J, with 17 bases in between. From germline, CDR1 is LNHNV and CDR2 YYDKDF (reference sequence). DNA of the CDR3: TGTGCCACCACCCCGATAGGGGGGTGGGATACGCAGTATTTT. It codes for CATTPIGGWDTQYF.

The DNA for the CDR3 is TGTGCCAGCAGCTTAGATGGCGGGAGATTCAACGAGCAGTACTTC. The encoded protein is CASSLDGGRFNEQYF. The rearrangement links TRBV7-2 to TRBJ2-7, with 7 bases identical to TRBD2. This CDR3 contains 15 residues. V gave up 1 base and J gave up 5 bases; unmatched junction bases: 8. Germline lookup yields CDR1 SGHTA and CDR2 FQGNSA.

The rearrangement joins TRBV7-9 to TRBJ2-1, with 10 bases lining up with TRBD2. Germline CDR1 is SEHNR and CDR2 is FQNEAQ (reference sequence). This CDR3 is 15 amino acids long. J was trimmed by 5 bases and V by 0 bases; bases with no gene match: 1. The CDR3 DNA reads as TGTGCCAGCAGCTTAGCTCTAGCGGGGGACAATGAGCAGTTCTTC. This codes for CASSLALAGDNEQFF.

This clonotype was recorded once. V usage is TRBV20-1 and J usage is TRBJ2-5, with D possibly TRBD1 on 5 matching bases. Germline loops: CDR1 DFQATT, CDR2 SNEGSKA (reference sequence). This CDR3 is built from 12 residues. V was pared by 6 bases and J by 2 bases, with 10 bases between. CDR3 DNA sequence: TGCAGTGCGGCCGGACATCAAGAGACCCAGTACTTC. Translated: CSAAGHQETQYF.

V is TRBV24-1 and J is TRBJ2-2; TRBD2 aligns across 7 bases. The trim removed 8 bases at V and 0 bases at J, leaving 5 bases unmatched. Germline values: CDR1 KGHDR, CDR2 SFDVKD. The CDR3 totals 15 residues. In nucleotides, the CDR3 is TGTGCCACCAAAGGCAGCGGGACGAACACCGGGGAGCTGTTTTTT. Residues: CATKGSGTNTGELFF.

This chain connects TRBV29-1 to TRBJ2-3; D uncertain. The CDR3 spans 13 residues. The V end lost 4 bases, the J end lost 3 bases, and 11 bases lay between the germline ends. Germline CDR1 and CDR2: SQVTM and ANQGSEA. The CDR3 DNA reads TGCAGCGTTGGAGGTTGGGAAACAGATACGCAGTATTTT. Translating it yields CSVGGWETDTQYF.

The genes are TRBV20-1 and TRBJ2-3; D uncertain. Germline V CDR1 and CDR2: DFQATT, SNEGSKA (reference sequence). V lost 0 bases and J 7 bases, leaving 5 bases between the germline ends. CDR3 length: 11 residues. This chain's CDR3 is CSARDGNTQYF. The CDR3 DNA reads TGCAGTGCTAGAGATGGAAATACGCAGTATTTT.

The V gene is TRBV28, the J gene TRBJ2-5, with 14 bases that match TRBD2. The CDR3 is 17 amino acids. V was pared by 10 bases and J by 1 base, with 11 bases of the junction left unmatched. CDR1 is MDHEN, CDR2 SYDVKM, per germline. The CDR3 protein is CATSGLAGVWLQETQYF. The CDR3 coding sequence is TGTGCCACCTCGGGACTAGCGGGAGTATGGCTCCAAGAGACCCAGTACTTC.

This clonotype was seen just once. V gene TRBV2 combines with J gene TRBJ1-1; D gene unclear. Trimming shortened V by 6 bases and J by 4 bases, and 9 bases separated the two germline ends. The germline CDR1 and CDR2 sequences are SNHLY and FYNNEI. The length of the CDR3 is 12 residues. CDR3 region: CASSASGTEAFF. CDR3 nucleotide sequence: TGTGCCAGCAGCGCGTCAGGCACTGAAGCTTTCTTT. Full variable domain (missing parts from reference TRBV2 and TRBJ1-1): EPEVTQTPSHQVTQMGQEVILRCVPISNHLYFYWYRQILGQKVEFLVSFYNNEISEKSEIFDDQFSVERPDGSNFTLKIRSTKLEDSAMYFCASSASGTEAFFGQGTRLTVV.

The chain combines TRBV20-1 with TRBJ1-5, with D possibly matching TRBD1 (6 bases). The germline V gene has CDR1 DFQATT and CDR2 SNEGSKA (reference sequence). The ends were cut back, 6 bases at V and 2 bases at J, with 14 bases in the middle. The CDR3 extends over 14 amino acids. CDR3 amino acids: CSASEGGGNQPQHF. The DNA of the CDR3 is TGCAGTGCCAGTGAAGGGGGAGGCAATCAGCCCCAGCATTTT.

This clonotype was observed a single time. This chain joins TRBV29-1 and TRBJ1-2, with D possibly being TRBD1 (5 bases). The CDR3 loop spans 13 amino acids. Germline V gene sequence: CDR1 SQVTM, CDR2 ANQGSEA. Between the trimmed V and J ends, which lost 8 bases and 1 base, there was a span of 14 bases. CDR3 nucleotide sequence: TGCAGCACGGGGACGGGTAATAACTATGGCTACACCTTC. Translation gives CSTGTGNNYGYTF.

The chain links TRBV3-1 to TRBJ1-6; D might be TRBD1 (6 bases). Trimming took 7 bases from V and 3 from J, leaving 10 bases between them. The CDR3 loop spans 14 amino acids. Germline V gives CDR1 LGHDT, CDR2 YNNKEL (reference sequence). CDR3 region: CASNEQGYNSPLHF. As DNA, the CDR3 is TGTGCCAGCAACGAACAGGGCTATAATTCACCCCTCCACTTT.

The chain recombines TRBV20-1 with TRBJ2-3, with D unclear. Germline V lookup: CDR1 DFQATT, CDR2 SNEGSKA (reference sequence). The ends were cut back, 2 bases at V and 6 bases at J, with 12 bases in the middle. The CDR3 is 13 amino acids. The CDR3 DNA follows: TGCAGTGCTAGATCAGCCATCCCTGATACGCAGTATTTT. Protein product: CSARSAIPDTQYF.

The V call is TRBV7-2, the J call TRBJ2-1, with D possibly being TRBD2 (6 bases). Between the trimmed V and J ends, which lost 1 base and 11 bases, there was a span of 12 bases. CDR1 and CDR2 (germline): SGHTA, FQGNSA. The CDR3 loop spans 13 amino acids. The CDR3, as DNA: TGTGCCAGCAGCTTAGAGCCCGGGACTCAGCAGTTCTTC. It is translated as CASSLEPGTQQFF.

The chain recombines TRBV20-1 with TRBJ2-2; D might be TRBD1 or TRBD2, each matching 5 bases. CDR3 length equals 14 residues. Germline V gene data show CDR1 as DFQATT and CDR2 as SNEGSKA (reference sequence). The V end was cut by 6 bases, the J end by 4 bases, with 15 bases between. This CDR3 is CSARGQGGTGELFF. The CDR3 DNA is TGCAGTGCCCGGGGCCAGGGTGGCACCGGGGAGCTGTTTTTT.